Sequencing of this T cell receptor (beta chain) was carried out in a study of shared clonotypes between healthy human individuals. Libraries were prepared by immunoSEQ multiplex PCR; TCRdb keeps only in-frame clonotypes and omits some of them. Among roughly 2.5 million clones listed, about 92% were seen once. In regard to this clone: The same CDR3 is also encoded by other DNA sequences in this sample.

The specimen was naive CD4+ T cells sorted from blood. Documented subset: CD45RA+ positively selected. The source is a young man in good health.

The CDR3 here is CASSRGLGQPQHF. The CDR3 DNA reads as TGTGCCAGTAGTAGGGGGTTAGGTCAGCCCCAGCATTTT. The chain carries TRBV19 and TRBJ1-5, with D perhaps TRBD1 (5 bases). The V gene lost 4 bases and the J gene lost 6 bases, with 10 bases spanning the gap. Germline V gene lookup returns CDR1 LNHDA and CDR2 SQIVND (reference sequence). This CDR3 comprises 13 residues.